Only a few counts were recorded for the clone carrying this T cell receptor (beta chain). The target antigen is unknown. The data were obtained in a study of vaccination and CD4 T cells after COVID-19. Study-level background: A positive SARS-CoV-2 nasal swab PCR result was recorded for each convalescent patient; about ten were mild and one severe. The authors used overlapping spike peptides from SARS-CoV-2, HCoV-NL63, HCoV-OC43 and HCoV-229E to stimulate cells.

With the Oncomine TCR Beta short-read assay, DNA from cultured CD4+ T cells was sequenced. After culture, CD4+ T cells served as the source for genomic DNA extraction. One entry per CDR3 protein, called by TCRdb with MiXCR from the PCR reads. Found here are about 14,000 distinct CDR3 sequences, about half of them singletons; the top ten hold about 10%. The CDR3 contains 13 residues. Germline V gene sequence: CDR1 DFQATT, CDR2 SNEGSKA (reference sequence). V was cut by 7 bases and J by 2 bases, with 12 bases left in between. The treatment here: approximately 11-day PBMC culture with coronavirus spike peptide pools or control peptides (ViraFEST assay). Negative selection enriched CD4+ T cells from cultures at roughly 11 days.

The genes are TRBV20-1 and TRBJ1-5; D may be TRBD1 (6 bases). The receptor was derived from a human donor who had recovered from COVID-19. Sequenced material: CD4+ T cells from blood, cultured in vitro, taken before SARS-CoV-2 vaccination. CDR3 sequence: CSGGRGGNQPQHF. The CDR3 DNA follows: TGCAGTGGGGGCAGGGGCGGCAATCAGCCCCAGCATTTT.